A single sample gave rise to the 22 T cell receptor beta chains below, sequenced in a study of blood T cell repertoires in COVID-19. Measured with immunoSEQ multiplex PCR; TCRdb has only the in-frame clones, and not every one. The sample holds 150,000 to 200,000 clones; more than 85% are singletons and the top ten take roughly 0.56%. The sequencing input was peripheral blood. The receptors were gathered from a man between 50 and 59 years old with acute or convalescent COVID-19.

The chain uses TRBV3-1 (or the pseudogene TRBV3-2) and TRBJ1-4; 7 positions agree with TRBD1. In germline, CDR1 is LGHDT, CDR2 YNNKEL (reference sequence). V was clipped by 4 bases and J by 4 bases; unmatched bases: 9. This CDR3 is built from 16 residues. DNA for the CDR3: TGTGCCAGCAGCCGACAACCGGGACAGCATAATGAAAAACTGTTTTTT. It is translated as CASSRQPGQHNEKLFF.

This chain links TRBV11-2 with TRBJ1-1; the D is unclear. Trimming pared 4 bases from V and 2 bases from J, leaving 20 bases between. The CDR3 runs to 17 residues. The germline V gene encodes CDR1 SGHAT and CDR2 FQNNGV. The CDR3 loop is CASSSRSGQRTNTEAFF. The DNA of the CDR3 is TGTGCCAGCAGCTCCAGAAGTGGGCAGAGAACAAACACTGAAGCTTTCTTT. The whole variable domain, filled in from reference TRBV11-2 and TRBJ1-1, reads EAGVAQSPRYKIIEKRQSVAFWCNPISGHATLYWYQQILGQGPKLLIQFQNNGVVDDSQLPKDRFSAERLKGVDSTLKIQPAKLEDSAVYLCASSSRSGQRTNTEAFFGQGTRLTVV.

The J gene is TRBJ2-1, the V gene TRBV9, with TRBD1 matching over 10 bases. V gave up 2 bases and J gave up 9 bases; unmatched junction bases: 11. CDR1 and CDR2 (germline): SGDLS, YYNGEE. The length of the CDR3 is 16 residues. The CDR3: CASSVQPGTGVVEQFF. CDR3 DNA: TGTGCCAGCAGCGTTCAACCCGGGACAGGGGTTGTTGAGCAGTTCTTC.

This clone occurred a few times. This chain links TRBV7-6 with TRBJ2-3; D is undetermined. CDR1 and CDR2 from the germline V gene are SGHVS and FNYEAQ. The CDR3 is made up of 10 amino acids. CDR3 in amino acids: CAPRVDTQYF. In nucleotides, the CDR3 is TGTGCTCCTCGAGTGGATACGCAGTATTTT.

The rearrangement links TRBV19 to TRBJ2-3, with 7 bases fitting TRBD1. The trim removed 7 bases at V and 3 bases at J, leaving 7 bases unmatched. This CDR3 region has 14 residues. Germline V gene data show CDR1 as LNHDA and CDR2 as SQIVND (reference sequence). Written as DNA, the CDR3 is TGTGCCAGTACCCCCCTGGACAGGACAGATACGCAGTATTTT. This translates into CASTPLDRTDTQYF.

The chain employs TRBV18 and TRBJ1-2, with 10 bases aligning to TRBD1. The CDR3 spans 14 residues. Germline V gene lookup returns CDR1 KGHSH and CDR2 LQKENI. V trimming: 3 bases; J trimming: 6 bases; junction bases outside the gene matches: 4. As DNA, the CDR3 is TGTGCCAGCTCACCTGGGACAGGGGAACATGGCTACACCTTC. It codes for CASSPGTGEHGYTF. The entire variable domain, with the rest obtained from reference TRBV18 and TRBJ1-2, is as follows: NAGVMQNPRHLVRRRGQEARLRCSPMKGHSHVYWYRQLPEEGLKFMVYLQKENIIDESGMPKERFSAEFPKEGPSILRIQQVVRGDSAAYFCASSPGTGEHGYTFGSGTRLTVV.

The chain combines TRBV6-2 or TRBV6-3 with TRBJ1-1, with 11 nucleotides matching TRBD1. This CDR3 contains 15 residues. Germline values: CDR1 MNHEY, CDR2 SVGEGT. V gave up 4 bases and J gave up 1 base; unmatched junction bases: 2. The CDR3 spells CASSLGTGGNTEAFF. In DNA form, the CDR3 reads TGTGCCAGCAGTTTGGGGACAGGGGGGAACACTGAAGCTTTCTTT.

V and J are TRBV28 and TRBJ1-5; TRBD1 might be the D (6 bases). V was cut by 5 bases and J by 3 bases, with 23 bases left in between. The V gene's germline CDR1 is MDHEN and CDR2 SYDVKM. This CDR3 has 18 amino acids. Here the CDR3 reads CASSPGRGGRGLNQPQHF. CDR3 sequence (DNA): TGTGCCAGCAGTCCCGGAAGGGGGGGGCGAGGTCTCAATCAGCCCCAGCATTTT.

The chain combines TRBV7-8 with TRBJ2-1; D perhaps matches TRBD2 (6 bases). V was cut by 4 bases and J by 10 bases, with 20 bases left in between. The germline V gene has CDR1 SGHVS and CDR2 FQNEAQ. This CDR3 has 15 amino acids. The CDR3 coding sequence is TGTGCCAGCAGCTCCCCCTTAGCGGAATCCTGGGAGCAGTTCTTC. It yields the protein CASSSPLAESWEQFF.

The J gene is TRBJ2-3, the V gene TRBV7-8, with 11 bases aligning to TRBD2. Germline values: CDR1 SGHVS, CDR2 FQNEAQ. The CDR3 contains 16 residues. After removal of 4 bases from V and 3 bases from J, the junction contained 6 bases not matched to a gene. The CDR3 DNA follows: TGTGCCAGCAGCTCGATAGCGGGGGGGCGGACAGATACGCAGTATTTT. Encoded protein: CASSSIAGGRTDTQYF.

The V call is TRBV18, the J call TRBJ1-3; 9 bases match TRBD1. The CDR3 has 16 residues. Germline values: CDR1 KGHSH, CDR2 LQKENI. After removal of 4 bases from V and 4 bases from J, the junction contained 8 bases not matched to a gene. CDR3 sequence (DNA): TGTGCCAGCTCACGGTCGGACAGGGGCGGAGGAAACACCATATATTTT. Translated, it gives CASSRSDRGGGNTIYF. Combining the CDR3 with reference TRBV18 and TRBJ1-3 gives the whole variable domain NAGVMQNPRHLVRRRGQEARLRCSPMKGHSHVYWYRQLPEEGLKFMVYLQKENIIDESGMPKERFSAEFPKEGPSILRIQQVVRGDSAAYFCASSRSDRGGGNTIYFGEGSWLTVV.

Concerning this clone: The sample has other DNA sequences that encode this CDR3 too. The chain couples TRBV2 to TRBJ1-6; D uncertain. Trimming removed 3 bases at V and 7 bases at J, with 10 bases between. Germline V lookup: CDR1 SNHLY, CDR2 FYNNEI. The CDR3 loop spans 14 amino acids. The CDR3 loop is CASSEGRRNSPLHF. DNA for the CDR3: TGTGCCAGCAGTGAGGGGAGAAGGAATTCACCCCTCCACTTT.

The rearrangement uses TRBV6-5 and TRBJ1-6; 8 bases are shared with TRBD1. CDR1 is MNHEY and CDR2 is SVGAGI in the germline V gene. The CDR3 has 15 amino acids. J gave up 10 bases and V 1 base, and 6 bases lay outside the gene matches. The CDR3 nucleotides are TGTGCCAGCAGTTACTTCCTCAGGGGGCAGTCACCCCTCCACTTT. Translation gives CASSYFLRGQSPLHF.

The chain couples TRBV5-4 to TRBJ1-6; D is unresolved. CDR1 SGHNT and CDR2 YYREEE come from the germline V gene (reference sequence). The CDR3 loop spans 15 amino acids. Trimming removed 6 bases from V and 1 base from J, with 11 bases in between. This CDR3 reads CASTRAGSYNSPLHF. The CDR3 nucleotides are TGTGCCAGCACCCGAGCGGGATCCTATAATTCACCCCTCCACTTT.

V gene TRBV7-9 combines with J gene TRBJ1-3, with a weak D call TRBD1 (6 bases). The CDR3 totals 16 residues. CDR1 is SEHNR, CDR2 FQNEAQ, per germline (reference sequence). Trimming took 5 bases from V and 1 from J, leaving 15 bases between them. CDR3 loop: CASSTRGTSSGNTIYF. CDR3 nucleotides: TGTGCCAGCAGCACCCGTGGGACATCGTCTGGAAACACCATATATTTT. Complete variable domain (other parts from reference TRBV7-9 and TRBJ1-3): DTGVSQNPRHKITKRGQNVTFRCDPISEHNRLYWYRQTLGQGPEFLTYFQNEAQLEKSRLLSDRFSAERPKGSFSTLEIQRTEQGDSAMYLCASSTRGTSSGNTIYFGEGSWLTVV.

Only one count was recorded for this clone. This chain connects TRBV27 to TRBJ2-3; 9 nucleotides line up with TRBD2. This CDR3 region has 15 residues. CDR1 and CDR2 from the germline V gene are MNHEY and SMNVEV (reference sequence). The V segment lost 7 bases and the J segment 8 bases; nucleotides outside the gene matches: 13. In nucleotides, the CDR3 is TGTGCCAGCACCATGGTAGCGGGAGCGGGGGTTACGCAGTATTTT. Translated: CASTMVAGAGVTQYF.

This clone is deemed medium-sized. V is TRBV19 and J is TRBJ1-1, with D possibly being TRBD1 (6 bases). The CDR3 is made up of 13 amino acids. V was pared by 9 bases and J by 5 bases, with 16 bases between. Per the germline V gene, CDR1 is LNHDA and CDR2 is SQIVND (reference sequence). The CDR3 bases are TGTGCCAGCAGGCGGACAGACACTACTGAAGCTTTCTTT. Residues: CASRRTDTTEAFF.

The chain employs TRBV19 and TRBJ1-6, with 9 bases matching TRBD1. CDR3 length equals 14 residues. V lost 3 bases, J lost 9 bases, and 3 bases stayed unmatched. In germline, CDR1 is LNHDA, CDR2 SQIVND (reference sequence). CDR3 in DNA: TGTGCCAGTAGTATGACAGGGGGTGGTTCACCCCTCCACTTT. This sequence encodes CASSMTGGGSPLHF.

The chain's CDR3 is CASSLARGRTYEQYF. CDR3 DNA: TGTGCCAGCAGCTTAGCAAGGGGCCGAACCTACGAGCAGTACTTC. This chain connects TRBV7-2 to TRBJ2-7; D might be TRBD1 (5 bases). Trimming stripped 0 bases from V and 2 bases from J, with 11 bases between. In germline, CDR1 is SGHTA, CDR2 FQGNSA. The CDR3 has 15 residues. Together with reference TRBV7-2 and TRBJ2-7, the CDR3 gives the full variable domain: GAGVSQSPSNKVTEKGKDVELRCDPISGHTALYWYRQSLGQGLEFLIYFQGNSAPDKSGLPSDRFSAERTGGSVSTLTIQRTQQEDSAVYLCASSLARGRTYEQYFGPGTRLTVT.

This chain uses TRBV5-1 with TRBJ1-4; weak D call: TRBD1 (6 bases). The CDR3 covers 13 residues. CDR1 SGHRS and CDR2 YFSETQ come from the germline V gene. The V end was cut by 2 bases, the J end by 10 bases, with 12 bases between. The CDR3 DNA reads TGCGCCAGCAGCTTCGCAGGGGAAGGAAAACTGTTTTTT. This codes for CASSFAGEGKLFF.

The chain employs TRBV4-1 and TRBJ2-1; D is possibly TRBD1 (5 bases). The CDR3 sequence is 17 residues long. Trimming took 1 base from V and 0 from J, leaving 13 bases between them. Germline CDR1 MGHRA, CDR2 YSYEKL. CDR3 loop: CASSQGGLQSSYNEQFF. The CDR3 DNA sequence: TGCGCCAGCAGCCAAGGGGGCCTACAAAGCTCCTACAATGAGCAGTTCTTC.

In this sample, this clone turned up a few times. The genes are TRBV29-1 and TRBJ1-2; 10 positions match TRBD1. Germline values: CDR1 SQVTM, CDR2 ANQGSEA. J gave up 8 bases and V 6 bases, and 6 bases lay outside the gene matches. The length of the CDR3 is 12 residues. The CDR3 DNA reads as TGCAGCGTAGGGGACAGGGGCGGCGGCTACACCTTC. It is translated as CSVGDRGGGYTF.